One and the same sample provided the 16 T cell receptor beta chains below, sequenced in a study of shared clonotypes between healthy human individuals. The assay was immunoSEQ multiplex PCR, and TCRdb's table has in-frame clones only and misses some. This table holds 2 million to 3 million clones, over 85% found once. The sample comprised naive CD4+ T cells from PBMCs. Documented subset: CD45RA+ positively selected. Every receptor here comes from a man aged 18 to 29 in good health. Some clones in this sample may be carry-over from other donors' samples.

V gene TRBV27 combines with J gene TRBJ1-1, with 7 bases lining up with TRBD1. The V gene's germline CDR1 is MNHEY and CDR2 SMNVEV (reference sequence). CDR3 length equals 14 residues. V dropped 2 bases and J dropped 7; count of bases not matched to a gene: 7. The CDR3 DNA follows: TGTGCCAGCAGTTTAGCCGGGACAGCCTATGAAGCTTTCTTT. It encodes CASSLAGTAYEAFF.

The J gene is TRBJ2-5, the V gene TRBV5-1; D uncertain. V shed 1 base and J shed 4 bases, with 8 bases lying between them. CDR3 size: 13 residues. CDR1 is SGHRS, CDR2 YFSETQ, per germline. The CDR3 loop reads CASSLTDIETQYF. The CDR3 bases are TGCGCCAGCAGCTTGACAGATATAGAGACCCAGTACTTC.

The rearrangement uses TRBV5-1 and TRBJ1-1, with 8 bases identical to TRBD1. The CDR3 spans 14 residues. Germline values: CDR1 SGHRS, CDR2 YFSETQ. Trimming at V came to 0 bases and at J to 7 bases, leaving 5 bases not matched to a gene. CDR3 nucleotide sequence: TGCGCCAGCAGCTTGGGCAGGGGGCAGGATGAAGCTTTCTTT. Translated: CASSLGRGQDEAFF.

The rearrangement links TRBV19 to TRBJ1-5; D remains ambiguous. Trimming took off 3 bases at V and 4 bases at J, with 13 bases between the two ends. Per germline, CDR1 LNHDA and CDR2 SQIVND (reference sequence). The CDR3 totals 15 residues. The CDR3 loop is CASSISPLGNQPQHF. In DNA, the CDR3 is TGTGCCAGTAGTATCTCCCCACTTGGTAATCAGCCCCAGCATTTT.

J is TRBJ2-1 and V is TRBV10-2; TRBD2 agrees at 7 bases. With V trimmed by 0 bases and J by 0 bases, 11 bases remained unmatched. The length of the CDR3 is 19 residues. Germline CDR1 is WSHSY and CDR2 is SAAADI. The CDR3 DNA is TGCGCCAGCAGTGAGTCCTCTTGGGGGGGTCTGAGCTCCTACAATGAGCAGTTCTTC. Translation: CASSESSWGGLSSYNEQFF.

The CDR3: CATSPRITSTDTQYF. Written as DNA, the CDR3 is TGTGCCACCTCACCGAGGATAACTAGCACAGATACGCAGTATTTT. The chain combines TRBV6-1 with TRBJ2-3; D is unresolved. With 10 bases removed from V and 0 bases from J, the gap between germline ends came to 17 bases. The CDR3 contains 15 residues. The V gene's germline CDR1 is MNHNS and CDR2 SASEGT.

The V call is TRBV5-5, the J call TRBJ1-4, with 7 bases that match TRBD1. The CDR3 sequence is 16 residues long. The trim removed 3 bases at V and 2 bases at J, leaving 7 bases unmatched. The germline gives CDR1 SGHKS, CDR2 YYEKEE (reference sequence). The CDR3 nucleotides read TGTGCCAGCAGCTCCACACCCAGGGGGACTAATGAAAAACTGTTTTTT. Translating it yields CASSSTPRGTNEKLFF.

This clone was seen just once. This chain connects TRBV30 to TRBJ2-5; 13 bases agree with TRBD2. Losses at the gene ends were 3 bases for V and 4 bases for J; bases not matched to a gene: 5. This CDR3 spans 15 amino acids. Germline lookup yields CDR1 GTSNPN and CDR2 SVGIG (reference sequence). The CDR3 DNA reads TGTGCCTGGAGACTAGCGGGAGGGCCTTTAGAGACCCAGTACTTC. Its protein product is CAWRLAGGPLETQYF.

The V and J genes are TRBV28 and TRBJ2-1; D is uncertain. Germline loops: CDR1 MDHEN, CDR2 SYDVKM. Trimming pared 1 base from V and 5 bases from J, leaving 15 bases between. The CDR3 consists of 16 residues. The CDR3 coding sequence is TGTGCCAGCAGTTTATATCACAGCAGCTTCAACAATGAGCAGTTCTTC. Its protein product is CASSLYHSSFNNEQFF.

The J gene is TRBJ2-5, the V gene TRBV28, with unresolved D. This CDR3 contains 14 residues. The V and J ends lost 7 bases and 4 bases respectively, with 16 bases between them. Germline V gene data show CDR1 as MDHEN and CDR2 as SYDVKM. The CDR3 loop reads CASTPYKRGETQYF. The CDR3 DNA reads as TGTGCCAGCACCCCGTATAAGCGAGGAGAGACCCAGTACTTC.

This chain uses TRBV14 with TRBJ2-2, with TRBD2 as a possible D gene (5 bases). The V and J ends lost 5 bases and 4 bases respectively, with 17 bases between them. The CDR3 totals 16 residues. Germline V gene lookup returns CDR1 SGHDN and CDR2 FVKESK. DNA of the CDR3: TGTGCCAGCAGCGACTACGTCAGGCAGAGCACCGGGGAGCTGTTTTTT. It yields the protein CASSDYVRQSTGELFF.

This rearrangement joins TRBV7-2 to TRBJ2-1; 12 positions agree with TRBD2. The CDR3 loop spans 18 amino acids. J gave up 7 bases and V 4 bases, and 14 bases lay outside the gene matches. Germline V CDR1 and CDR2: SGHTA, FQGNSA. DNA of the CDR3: TGTGCCAGCAGCTCGAATCGGCCGAGACTAGCGGGAGAGAATGAGCAGTTCTTC. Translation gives CASSSNRPRLAGENEQFF.

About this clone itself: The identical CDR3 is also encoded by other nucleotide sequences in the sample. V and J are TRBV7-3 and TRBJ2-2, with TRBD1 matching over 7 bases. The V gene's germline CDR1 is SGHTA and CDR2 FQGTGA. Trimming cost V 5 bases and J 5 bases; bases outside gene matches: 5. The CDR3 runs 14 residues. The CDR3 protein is CASSLGRGTGELFF. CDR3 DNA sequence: TGTGCCAGCAGCCTCGGCAGGGGGACCGGGGAGCTGTTTTTT.

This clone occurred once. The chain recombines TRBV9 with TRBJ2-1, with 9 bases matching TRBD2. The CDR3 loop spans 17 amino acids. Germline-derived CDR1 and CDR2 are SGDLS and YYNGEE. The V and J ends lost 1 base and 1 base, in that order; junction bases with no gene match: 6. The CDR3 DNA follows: TGTGCCAGCAGCGTACTAGCGGGAAAAGTATCCTACAATGAGCAGTTCTTC. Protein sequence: CASSVLAGKVSYNEQFF.

The CDR3 coding sequence is TGTGCCAGTAAATATCCCGGGGACAGGGGGGGGAATGAGCAGTTCTTC. It codes for CASKYPGDRGGNEQFF. This rearrangement joins TRBV28 to TRBJ2-1, with 11 bases lining up with TRBD1. This CDR3 has 16 amino acids. Germline V gives CDR1 MDHEN, CDR2 SYDVKM. Trimming took 9 bases from V and 7 from J; bases not matched to a gene: 14.

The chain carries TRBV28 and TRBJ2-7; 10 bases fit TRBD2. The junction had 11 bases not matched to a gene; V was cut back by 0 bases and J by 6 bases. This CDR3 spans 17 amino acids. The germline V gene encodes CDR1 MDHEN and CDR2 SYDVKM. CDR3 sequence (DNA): TGTGCCAGCAGTTTATGGGGGGGATCTAGCGGGAGTAGCGAGCAGTACTTC. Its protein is CASSLWGGSSGSSEQYF.